A single sample gave rise to the 5 T cell receptor beta chains below, sequenced in a study of cytomegalovirus exposure and HLA in healthy donors. It was with 60 Vbeta and 13 Jbeta primers that the PCR ran. The assay was immunoSEQ multiplex PCR, and TCRdb's table has in-frame clones only and misses some. The sample contains 160,000 or so clones, 80% of which appear only once. Sequencing input: PBMCs. The receptor source for this set is a man aged 25-45 years in good health and CMV-seronegative.

The chain recombines TRBV30 with TRBJ2-5; 12 bases map to TRBD1. The CDR3 consists of 14 residues. The V and J ends lost 8 bases and 4 bases, in that order; junction bases with no gene match: 8. Germline assignment: CDR1 GTSNPN and CDR2 SVGIG (reference sequence). The CDR3 bases are TGTGCCGCCGCCCGGGACAGGGGGCGAGAGACCCAGTACTTC. Protein product: CAAARDRGRETQYF.

CDR3 amino acids: CASSVGRHSISYEQYF. The CDR3 DNA is TGCGCCAGCAGCGTTGGTCGCCACTCCATCTCCTACGAGCAGTACTTC. The chain carries TRBV5-1 and TRBJ2-7; D not certain. There are 16 residues in the CDR3. Per germline, CDR1 SGHRS and CDR2 YFSETQ. V was trimmed by 4 bases and J by 0 bases, leaving 17 bases between them. The variable domain in full, completed from reference TRBV5-1 and TRBJ2-7, reads KAGVTQTPRYLIKTRGQQVTLSCSPISGHRSVSWYQQTPGQGLQFLFEYFSETQRNKGNFPGRFSGRQFSNSRSEMNVSTLELGDSALYLCASSVGRHSISYEQYFGPGTRLTVT.

The chain joins TRBV27 to TRBJ2-7, with D unresolved. V shed 6 bases and J shed 5 bases, with 11 bases lying between them. The CDR3 is 12 residues long. Germline CDR1 and CDR2: MNHEY and SMNVEV (reference sequence). The CDR3 region is CASSRISDEQYF. The CDR3 bases are TGTGCCAGCAGCCGTATTTCGGACGAGCAGTACTTC.

This clone was counted a few times. The V and J genes are TRBV5-5 and TRBJ2-3, with D perhaps matching TRBD2 (7 bases). Germline loops: CDR1 SGHKS, CDR2 YYEKEE (reference sequence). This CDR3 is 15 amino acids long. V shed 3 bases and J shed 2 bases, with 13 bases lying between them. CDR3 protein: CASSWGGGATDTQYF. CDR3 DNA sequence: TGTGCCAGCAGCTGGGGAGGGGGGGCCACAGATACGCAGTATTTT.

The rearrangement uses TRBV9 and TRBJ1-3, with D perhaps matching TRBD1 (5 bases). Trimming stripped 1 base from V and 0 bases from J, with 11 bases between. Germline CDR1 SGDLS, CDR2 YYNGEE. The CDR3 is made up of 16 amino acids. CDR3 protein: CASSVQGGNSGNTIYF. The CDR3 DNA reads TGTGCCAGCAGCGTACAGGGAGGAAACTCTGGAAACACCATATATTTT.